Listed here are 14 T cell receptor beta chains from one sample, sequenced in a study of T cell responses to AZD1222 COVID-19 vaccine. Repertoires were generated with immunoSEQ multiplex PCR, while TCRdb's copy carries only in-frame clones and drops some. The data show around 140,000 clones, over 75% seen once. The specimen was peripheral blood, collected on day 0 of AZD1222 vaccination. Receptors originate from an adult in good health.

V is TRBV18 and J is TRBJ1-5, with no clear D. V lost 1 base and J lost 3, with 10 bases in between. CDR3 length: 15 amino acids. Per the germline V gene, CDR1 is KGHSH and CDR2 is LQKENI. The CDR3 sequence: CASSPRRENNQPQHF. In DNA form, the CDR3 reads TGTGCCAGCTCACCACGGAGGGAAAACAATCAGCCCCAGCATTTT. Full variable domain (remainder filled in from reference TRBV18 and TRBJ1-5): NAGVMQNPRHLVRRRGQEARLRCSPMKGHSHVYWYRQLPEEGLKFMVYLQKENIIDESGMPKERFSAEFPKEGPSILRIQQVVRGDSAAYFCASSPRRENNQPQHFGDGTRLSIL.

The gene calls are TRBV5-5 and TRBJ2-7; 10 bases map to TRBD1. V gave up 3 bases and J gave up 7 bases; unmatched junction bases: 4. This CDR3 comprises 13 residues. Germline lookup yields CDR1 SGHKS and CDR2 YYEKEE (reference sequence). CDR3 in amino acids: CASSWTGGMEQYF. The CDR3 DNA is TGTGCCAGCAGCTGGACAGGGGGTATGGAGCAGTACTTC.

In the case of this clone: At one end the junction does not follow the germline gene, possibly because of a read error. V is TRBV5-1 and J is TRBJ2-7, with 8 nucleotides matching TRBD2. The length of the CDR3 is 10 residues. The germline V gene has CDR1 SGHRS and CDR2 YFSETQ. The CDR3: CASRAGTRAF. In nucleotides, the CDR3 is TGCGCCAGCAGGGCCGGGACTAGGGCCTTC.

CDR3 amino acids: CASNQRAGGGIGEQFF. CDR3 DNA sequence: TGTGCCAGTAACCAAAGGGCGGGTGGAGGGATTGGGGAGCAGTTCTTC. V and J are TRBV19 and TRBJ2-1, with D possibly TRBD2 on 6 matching bases. Trimming removed 7 bases at V and 10 bases at J, with 26 bases between. Germline CDR1 reads LNHDA; CDR2 reads SQIVND (reference sequence). The CDR3 length is 16 residues.

V and J are TRBV5-4 and TRBJ2-7; 13 bases fit TRBD2. The V gene end was trimmed by 3 bases and the J gene end by 4 bases; junction bases not matched to a gene: 4. Germline V gives CDR1 SGHNT, CDR2 YYREEE (reference sequence). This CDR3 region has 15 residues. CDR3 residues: CASSSRTSGSYEQYF. CDR3 DNA: TGTGCCAGCAGCTCTCGGACTAGCGGGAGTTACGAGCAGTACTTC.

This clone is judged medium-sized. V is TRBV7-9 and J is TRBJ2-7, with TRBD1 matching over 7 bases. CDR1 and CDR2 from the germline V gene are SEHNR and FQNEAQ (reference sequence). The junction had 7 bases not matched to a gene; V was cut back by 11 bases and J by 6 bases. The CDR3 totals 11 residues. Here the CDR3 DNA reads TGTGCCGTCCGACAGGGTGTCGAGCAGTACTTC. This encodes CAVRQGVEQYF. Supplemented by reference TRBV7-9 and TRBJ2-7, the full variable domain reads DTGVSQNPRHKITKRGQNVTFRCDPISEHNRLYWYRQTLGQGPEFLTYFQNEAQLEKSRLLSDRFSAERPKGSFSTLEIQRTEQGDSAMYLCAVRQGVEQYFGPGTRLTVT.

The V gene is TRBV7-8, the J gene TRBJ1-1, with TRBD1 identical over 8 bases. The CDR3 is 16 residues long. Trimming at V came to 4 bases and at J to 6 bases, leaving 13 bases not matched to a gene. Germline V lookup: CDR1 SGHVS, CDR2 FQNEAQ. CDR3 sequence: CASSSPRQGALSEAFF. The CDR3 coding sequence is TGTGCCAGCAGCTCCCCCAGGCAGGGGGCGCTTTCTGAAGCTTTCTTT.

The chain recombines TRBV27 with TRBJ2-1; 7 positions match TRBD1. CDR3 length: 15 residues. CDR1 and CDR2 (germline): MNHEY, SMNVEV (reference sequence). Trimming took 3 bases from V and 4 from J; bases not matched to a gene: 6. The CDR3 nucleotides read TGTGCCAGCAGTTTCCAAGGGGGCGGTTACAATGAGCAGTTCTTC. Translation: CASSFQGGGYNEQFF.

The rearrangement uses TRBV4-1 and TRBJ2-7; 9 nucleotides match TRBD1. Trimming took 1 base from V and 3 from J; bases not matched to a gene: 7. From germline, CDR1 is MGHRA and CDR2 YSYEKL. This CDR3 is 16 amino acids long. CDR3 loop: CASSQGPGQGGYEQYF. The CDR3 region has the DNA TGCGCCAGCAGCCAAGGACCGGGACAGGGAGGCTACGAGCAGTACTTC.

This sequence joins TRBV7-9 and TRBJ2-1; the D gene is possibly TRBD1 (5 bases). CDR3 length: 13 residues. From germline, CDR1 is SEHNR and CDR2 FQNEAQ (reference sequence). V was cut by 6 bases and J by 4 bases, with 10 bases left in between. The CDR3 nucleotides read TGTGCCAGCAGTGAGGACAAGTACAATGAGCAGTTCTTC. Encoded protein: CASSEDKYNEQFF.

This chain connects TRBV3-1 (or the pseudogene TRBV3-2) to TRBJ1-1, with D perhaps TRBD1 (5 bases). The V gene lost 7 bases and the J gene lost 3 bases, with 9 bases spanning the gap. The CDR3 contains 12 residues. The germline V gene encodes CDR1 LGHDT and CDR2 YNNKEL (reference sequence). The CDR3 nucleotides are TGTGCCAGCAATGGGGGGGACACTGAAGCTTTCTTT. This translates into CASNGGDTEAFF.

The rearrangement links TRBV4-2 to TRBJ1-2, with a tentative D call TRBD1 (5 bases). The V gene's germline CDR1 is LGHNA and CDR2 YNFKEQ. The CDR3 extends over 16 amino acids. Trimming removed 0 bases from V and 2 bases from J, with 13 bases in between. The chain's CDR3 is CASSQDYSRGNYGYTF. In nucleotides, the CDR3 is TGTGCCAGCAGCCAAGATTACTCCCGGGGCAACTATGGCTACACCTTC.

This clone was counted once. The chain combines TRBV5-1 with TRBJ1-1, with D possibly being TRBD1 (5 bases). The V gene lost 1 base and the J gene lost 9 bases, with 13 bases spanning the gap. Germline CDR1 is SGHRS and CDR2 is YFSETQ. The CDR3 length is 13 residues. This chain's CDR3 is CASSLNAGRKAFF. Written as DNA, the CDR3 is TGCGCCAGCAGCTTGAATGCAGGGCGCAAAGCTTTCTTT.

The chain recombines TRBV2 with TRBJ2-5, with TRBD1 matching over 10 bases. The length of the CDR3 is 15 residues. Losses at the gene ends were 4 bases for V and 4 bases for J; bases not matched to a gene: 6. In germline, CDR1 is SNHLY, CDR2 FYNNEI. The DNA for the CDR3 is TGTGCCAGCAGTGGGGACAGGGGTTCAGGAGAGACCCAGTACTTC. Its translation is CASSGDRGSGETQYF.